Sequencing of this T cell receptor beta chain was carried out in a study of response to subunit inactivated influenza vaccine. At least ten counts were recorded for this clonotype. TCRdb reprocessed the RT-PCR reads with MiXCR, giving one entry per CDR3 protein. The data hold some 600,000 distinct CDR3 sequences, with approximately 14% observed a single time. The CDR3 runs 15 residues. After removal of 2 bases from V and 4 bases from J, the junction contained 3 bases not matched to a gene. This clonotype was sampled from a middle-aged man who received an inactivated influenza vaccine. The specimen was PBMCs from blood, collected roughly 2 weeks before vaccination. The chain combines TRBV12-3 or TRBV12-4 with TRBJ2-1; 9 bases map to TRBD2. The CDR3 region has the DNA TGTGCCAGCAGTTTACTAGCGGGGAGATACAATGAGCAGTTCTTC. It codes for CASSLLAGRYNEQFF.